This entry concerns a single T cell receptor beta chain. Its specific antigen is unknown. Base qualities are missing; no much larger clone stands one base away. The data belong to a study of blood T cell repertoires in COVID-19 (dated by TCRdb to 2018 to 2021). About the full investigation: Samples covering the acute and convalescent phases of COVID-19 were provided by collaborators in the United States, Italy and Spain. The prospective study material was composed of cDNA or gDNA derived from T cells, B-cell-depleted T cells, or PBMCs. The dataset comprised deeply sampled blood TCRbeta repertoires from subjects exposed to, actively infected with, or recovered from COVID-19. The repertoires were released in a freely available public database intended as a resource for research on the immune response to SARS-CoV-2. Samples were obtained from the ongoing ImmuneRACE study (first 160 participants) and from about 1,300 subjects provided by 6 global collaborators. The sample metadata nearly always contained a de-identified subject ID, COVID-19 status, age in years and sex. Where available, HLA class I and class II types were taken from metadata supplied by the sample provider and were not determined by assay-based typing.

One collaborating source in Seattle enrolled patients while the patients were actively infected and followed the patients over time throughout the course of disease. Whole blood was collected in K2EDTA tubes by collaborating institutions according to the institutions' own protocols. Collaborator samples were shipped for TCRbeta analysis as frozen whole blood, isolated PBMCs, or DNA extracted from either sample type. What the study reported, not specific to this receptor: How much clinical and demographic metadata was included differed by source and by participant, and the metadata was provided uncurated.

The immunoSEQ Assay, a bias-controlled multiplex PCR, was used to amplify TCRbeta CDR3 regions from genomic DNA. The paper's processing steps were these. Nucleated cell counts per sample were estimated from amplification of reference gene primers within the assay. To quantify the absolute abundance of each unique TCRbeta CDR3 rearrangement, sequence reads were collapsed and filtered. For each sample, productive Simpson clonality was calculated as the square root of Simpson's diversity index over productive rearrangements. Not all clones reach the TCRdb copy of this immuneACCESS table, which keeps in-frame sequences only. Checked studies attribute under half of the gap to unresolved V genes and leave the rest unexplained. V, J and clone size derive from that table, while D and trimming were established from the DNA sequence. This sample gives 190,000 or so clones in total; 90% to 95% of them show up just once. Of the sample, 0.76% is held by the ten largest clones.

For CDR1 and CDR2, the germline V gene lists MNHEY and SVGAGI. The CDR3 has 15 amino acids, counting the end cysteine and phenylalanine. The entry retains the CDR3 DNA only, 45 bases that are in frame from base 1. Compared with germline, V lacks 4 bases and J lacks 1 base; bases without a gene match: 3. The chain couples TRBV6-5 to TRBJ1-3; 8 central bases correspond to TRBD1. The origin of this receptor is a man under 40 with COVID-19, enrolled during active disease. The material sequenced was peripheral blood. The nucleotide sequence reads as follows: TGTGCCAGCAGTTTGGACAGGGCGTCTGGAAACACCATATATTTT. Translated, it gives CASSLDRASGNTIYF.